This T cell receptor (beta chain) is drawn from a study of blood T cell repertoires in COVID-19. Study summary: Acute and convalescent COVID-19 specimens originated in the United States, Italy and Spain.

The study assigned cohorts using participant-reported clinical history. In the original workflow: The authors estimated nucleated cell counts from reference gene primer amplification. This table comes from immunoSEQ multiplex PCR, and its TCRdb copy is limited to in-frame clones, with some not included. The V and J calls and clone size are taken from that table; D and trimming were inferred from the DNA. The sample carries about 310,000 clones, around 90% recorded once. The count of this clone is one. The germline gives CDR1 SGHNT, CDR2 YYREEE (reference sequence). This CDR3 contains 15 residues. The V end lost 4 bases, the J end lost 1 base, and 14 bases lay between the germline ends.

The sequence derives from a woman aged 18-29 years who had recovered from COVID-19. The sample comprised PBMCs or T cells enriched from blood (not recorded which). This chain connects TRBV5-4 to TRBJ1-2, with D perhaps matching TRBD1 (6 bases). Written as DNA, the CDR3 is TGTGCCAGCAGCCTACAGGGACCGAATAACTATGGCTACACCTTC. Translated, it gives CASSLQGPNNYGYTF.